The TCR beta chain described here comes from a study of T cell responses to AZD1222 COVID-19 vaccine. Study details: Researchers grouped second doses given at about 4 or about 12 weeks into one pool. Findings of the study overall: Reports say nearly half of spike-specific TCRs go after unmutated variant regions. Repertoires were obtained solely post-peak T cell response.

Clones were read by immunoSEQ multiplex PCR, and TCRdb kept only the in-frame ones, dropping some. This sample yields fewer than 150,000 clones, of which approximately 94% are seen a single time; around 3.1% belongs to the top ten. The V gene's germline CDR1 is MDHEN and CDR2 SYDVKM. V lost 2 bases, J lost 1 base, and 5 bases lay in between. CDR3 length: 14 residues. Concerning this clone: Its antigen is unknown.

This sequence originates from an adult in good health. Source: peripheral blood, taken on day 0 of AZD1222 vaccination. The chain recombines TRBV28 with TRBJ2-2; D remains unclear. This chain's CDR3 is CASSLTQNTGELFF. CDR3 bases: TGTGCCAGCAGTTTAACACAGAACACCGGGGAGCTGTTTTTT.